These T cell receptor beta chains were read from a single sample in a study of patients and donors after allogeneic stem cell transplantation. TCRdb re-derived calls from the RT-PCR reads in MiXCR, one entry per CDR3 protein. The sample has fewer than 75,000 distinct CDR3 sequences, about 30% seen once. Sequences were obtained from blood, either unsorted or a sorted T cell fraction (not recorded which). Source of these receptors: a human donor who was either an allogeneic HSCT recipient or a stem cell or donor lymphocyte infusion donor (not recorded which). It is not recorded whose cells these are; they may come from a transplant donor. The CDR3 runs from the conserved cysteine through the conserved F or W. Each record gives: clone size, D gene, J gene, V gene, CDR3 protein, CDR3 DNA. The D gene is left open where the match is weak. Expanded clones get a size class; other rows say once, few or many, or leave the size out.

>few|-|TRBJ2-7|TRBV9
CASSVAPISSYEQYF
TGTGCCAGCAGCGTAGCACCCATTAGCTCCTACGAGCAGTACTTC
>few|TRBD2|TRBJ2-5|TRBV6-6
CASSAGRLAKETQYF
TGTGCCAGCAGCGCCGGGAGACTAGCTAAAGAGACCCAGTACTTC
>-|TRBD2|TRBJ2-7|TRBV28
CASREGGESHEQYF
TGTGCCAGCAGGGAGGGAGGGGAATCCCACGAGCAGTACTTC
>-|TRBD1|TRBJ2-1|TRBV4-1
CASSQDINRGSSYNEQFF
TGCGCCAGCAGCCAAGATATTAACAGGGGGAGCTCCTACAATGAGCAGTTCTTC
>few|-|TRBJ2-2|TRBV6-5
CASQGNTGELFF
TGTGCCAGCCAGGGTAACACCGGGGAGCTGTTTTTT
>few|-|TRBJ1-3|TRBV9
CASSSRIGFGGNTIYF
TGTGCCAGCAGCTCCCGGATTGGATTCGGTGGAAACACCATATATTTT
>few|TRBD2|TRBJ2-5|TRBV9
CASSGDWRGAQYF
TGTGCCAGCAGTGGAGACTGGCGGGGGGCCCAGTACTTC
>-|-|TRBJ2-7|TRBV4-1
CASSLQEFGQYEQYF
TGCGCCAGCAGCCTACAGGAGTTTGGTCAGTACGAGCAGTACTTC
>-|-|TRBJ1-5|TRBV12-3/TRBV12-4
CASTKGGLQPQHF
TGTGCCAGCACCAAGGGGGGATTACAGCCCCAGCATTTT
>-|-|TRBJ2-1|TRBV6-5
CASSYRGGGVIREQFF
TGTGCCAGCAGTTACCGAGGGGGCGGGGTTATAAGGGAGCAGTTCTTC
>-|-|TRBJ2-4|TRBV28
CASSFRLLRGVDKNIQYF
TGTGCCAGCAGTTTCCGACTTCTCAGGGGTGTGGACAAAAACATTCAGTACTTC
>-|TRBD1|TRBJ1-1|TRBV6-1
CASSEQTGGSTEAFF
TGTGCCAGCAGTGAACAGACAGGGGGCTCAACTGAAGCTTTCTTT
>-|-|TRBJ2-1|TRBV2
CASSEDLGAGFF
TGTGCCAGCAGTGAAGATCTGGGGGCAGGATTCTTC
>many|TRBD2|TRBJ2-3|TRBV12-3/TRBV12-4
CASRVGTSDADTQYF
TGTGCCAGCAGAGTCGGGACTAGCGACGCAGATACGCAGTATTTT
>few|-|TRBJ1-2|TRBV5-1
CASSISLNYGYTF
TGCGCCAGCTCAATCAGCCTCAACTATGGCTACACCTTC
>few|-|TRBJ1-5|TRBV20-1
CSASGGDQPQHF
TGCAGTGCTAGTGGAGGGGATCAGCCCCAGCATTTT
>few|-|TRBJ2-3|TRBV5-1
CASSPLPDTQYF
TGCGCCAGCAGCCCCCTACCAGATACGCAGTATTTT
>few|TRBD1|TRBJ2-3|TRBV15
CATSRYRGRTDTQYF
TGTGCCACCAGCAGATACAGGGGGCGGACAGATACGCAGTATTTT
>-|TRBD1|TRBJ1-1|TRBV11-2
CASSFVTGGTEAFF
TGTGCCAGCAGCTTCGTCACAGGGGGTACTGAAGCTTTCTTT
>few|-|TRBJ2-1|TRBV7-2
CASSLVRYNEQFF
TGTGCCAGCAGCTTAGTTCGTTACAATGAGCAGTTCTTC
>-|-|TRBJ1-4|TRBV30
CAWRSRGEKLFF
TGTGCCTGGAGGAGCCGAGGGGAAAAACTGTTTTTT
>-|-|TRBJ2-2|TRBV5-5
CASSSPGRNTGELFF
TGTGCCAGCAGCTCGCCGGGACGTAACACCGGGGAGCTGTTTTTT
>few|-|TRBJ2-3|TRBV27
CASIKLGTDTQYF
TGTGCCAGCATCAAGCTGGGGACAGATACGCAGTATTTT
>-|-|TRBJ2-2|TRBV9
CASSVPGGRNTGELFF
TGTGCCAGCAGCGTCCCGGGGGGCCGGAACACCGGGGAGCTGTTTTTT
>-|-|TRBJ2-1|TRBV15
CATSRQIIGVGASSYNEQFF
TGTGCCACCAGCAGACAGATAATAGGGGTGGGAGCTAGCTCCTACAATGAGCAGTTCTTC
>few|-|TRBJ2-3|TRBV20-1
CSARWGSTDTQYF
TGCAGTGCTAGATGGGGTAGTACAGATACGCAGTATTTT
>-|-|TRBJ2-3|TRBV24-1
CATSDRGTDTQYF
TGTGCCACCAGTGATAGGGGGACAGATACGCAGTATTTT
>-|TRBD1|TRBJ1-1|TRBV25-1
CASSSLDRETEAFF
TGTGCCAGCAGTTCGCTGGACAGGGAAACTGAAGCTTTCTTT
>few|-|TRBJ2-3|TRBV6-5
CASSYSLTDTQYF
TGTGCCAGCAGCTACAGCCTCACAGATACGCAGTATTTT
>-|TRBD1|TRBJ1-6|TRBV20-1
CSAPQGASSPLHF
TGCAGTGCTCCACAGGGGGCATCTTCACCCCTCCACTTT
>few|TRBD1|TRBJ1-6|TRBV7-9
CASSPGGWGSPLHF
TGTGCCAGCAGCCCAGGGGGCTGGGGTTCACCCCTCCACTTT
>few|-|TRBJ1-4|TRBV4-2
CASSQEPTINEKLFF
TGTGCCAGCAGCCAAGAACCCACCATTAATGAAAAACTGTTTTTT
>-|TRBD1|TRBJ2-5|TRBV14
CASSPRGPYQETQYF
TGTGCCAGCAGCCCCAGGGGGCCGTACCAAGAGACCCAGTACTTC
>few|TRBD1|TRBJ2-7|TRBV4-1
CASSPGQSSYEQYF
TGCGCCAGCAGCCCGGGACAGTCCTCCTACGAGCAGTACTTC
>-|TRBD2|TRBJ2-3|TRBV6-5
CASSLGGVDLDTQYF
TGTGCCAGCAGTTTGGGGGGGGTTGATTTAGATACGCAGTATTTT
>-|-|TRBJ2-1|TRBV12-3/TRBV12-4
CASSPSRLGYNEQFF
TGTGCCAGCAGTCCGAGTCGGCTAGGCTACAATGAGCAGTTCTTC
>-|-|TRBJ1-2|TRBV5-4
CASSLGQIAGYTF
TGTGCCAGCAGCTTGGGACAGATAGCTGGCTACACCTTC
>-|-|TRBJ1-1|TRBV7-3
CASSLTRQTEAFF
TGTGCCAGCAGCTTAACGCGACAGACAGAAGCTTTCTTT
>few|-|TRBJ1-6|TRBV12-3/TRBV12-4
CASSSGSSNSPLHF
TGTGCCAGCAGTTCTGGCAGTAGTAATTCACCCCTCCACTTT
>many|TRBD1|TRBJ2-7|TRBV29-1
CSQRGQGEVMYEQYF
TGCAGCCAAAGGGGACAGGGGGAAGTTATGTACGAGCAGTACTTC
>-|-|TRBJ2-3|TRBV5-1
CASSLGLPLTDTQYF
TGCGCCAGCAGCTTGGGACTACCACTTACAGATACGCAGTATTTT
>-|-|TRBJ2-3|TRBV5-1
CASIGLGVTDTQYF
TGCGCCAGCATCGGTTTGGGTGTCACAGATACGCAGTATTTT
>-|TRBD2|TRBJ2-1|TRBV7-6
CASSLGGGVSHNEQFF
TGTGCCAGCAGCTTAGGGGGAGGGGTAAGCCACAATGAGCAGTTCTTC
>few|TRBD1|TRBJ1-5|TRBV4-1
CASSHGTGGLLSNQPQHF
TGCGCCAGCAGCCACGGGACAGGGGGCCTTCTTAGCAATCAGCCCCAGCATTTT
>-|-|TRBJ2-1|TRBV7-9
CASSPRDYHYNEQFF
TGTGCCAGCAGCCCCCGGGATTATCATTACAATGAGCAGTTCTTC
>-|-|TRBJ1-2|TRBV5-1
CASSWPGREGYTF
TGCGCCAGCAGCTGGCCGGGACGTGAAGGCTACACCTTC
>-|-|TRBJ2-2|TRBV5-1
CASSPLQASNTGELFF
TGCGCCAGCAGCCCCCTACAGGCTTCGAACACCGGGGAGCTGTTTTTT
>few|-|TRBJ1-1|TRBV12-3/TRBV12-4
CASTTQEGMNTEAFF
TGTGCCAGCACCACCCAGGAGGGAATGAACACTGAAGCTTTCTTT
>-|-|TRBJ1-4|TRBV12-3/TRBV12-4
CASSWTAEKLFF
TGTGCCAGCAGTTGGACAGCGGAAAAACTGTTTTTT
>-|-|TRBJ1-1|TRBV2
CASSPSPSTEAFF
TGTGCCAGCAGTCCAAGCCCTAGCACTGAAGCTTTCTTT
>-|-|TRBJ2-6|TRBV5-1
CASSLVIPGANVLTF
TGCGCCAGCAGCTTGGTCATACCTGGGGCCAACGTCCTGACTTTC
>-|-|TRBJ1-1|TRBV7-9
CASSILGALNTEAFF
TGTGCCAGCAGCATCTTGGGGGCGCTTAACACTGAAGCTTTCTTT
>few|TRBD2|TRBJ2-1|TRBV12-3/TRBV12-4
CASRGTSGSIYNEQFF
TGTGCCAGTCGGGGGACTAGCGGAAGTATCTACAATGAGCAGTTCTTC
>few|TRBD1|TRBJ1-5|TRBV5-1
CASSVTGGDQPQHF
TGCGCCAGCAGCGTGACAGGGGGGGATCAGCCCCAGCATTTT
>few|TRBD1|TRBJ1-1|TRBV5-1
CASSLATGTEAFF
TGCGCCAGCAGCTTGGCGACAGGGACTGAAGCTTTCTTT
>few|-|TRBJ1-1|TRBV6-1
CASSEATAFF
TGTGCCAGCAGTGAAGCCACAGCTTTCTTT
>-|TRBD2|TRBJ2-6|TRBV5-4
CASNRGLAGTSGANVLTF
TGTGCCAGCAACCGGGGACTAGCGGGGACCTCTGGGGCCAACGTCCTGACTTTC
>-|TRBD2|TRBJ2-1|TRBV12-3/TRBV12-4
CASSQTGTSGSYEQFF
TGTGCCAGCAGTCAAACCGGGACTAGCGGGAGTTATGAGCAGTTCTTC
>-|-|TRBJ2-1|TRBV4-1
CASSPGPNYNEQFF
TGCGCCAGCAGCCCGGGACCGAACTACAATGAGCAGTTCTTC
>few|TRBD1|TRBJ1-1|TRBV5-1
CASSLGTGGTEAFF
TGCGCCAGCAGCTTGGGTACAGGGGGCACTGAAGCTTTCTTT